One and the same sample provided the 31 T cell receptor beta chains below, sequenced in a study of blood T cell repertoires in COVID-19. The repertoire was sequenced with immunoSEQ multiplex PCR; TCRdb's copy has only in-frame clones and lacks some. The sample holds a few hundred thousand clones, around 90% seen once. What was sequenced was peripheral blood. Receptors were obtained from a woman in her 40s with COVID-19, enrolled during active disease.

The J gene is TRBJ2-3, the V gene TRBV2; 11 positions agree with TRBD2. V dropped 7 bases and J dropped 6; count of bases not matched to a gene: 9. The CDR3 totals 15 residues. Per the germline V gene, CDR1 is SNHLY and CDR2 is FYNNEI. CDR3: CASKGSSGGRDTQYF. The CDR3 nucleotides read TGTGCCAGCAAAGGATCTAGCGGGGGGAGGGATACGCAGTATTTT.

This clone showed up just once. The chain employs TRBV11-2 and TRBJ1-2; maybe TRBD1 (5 bases). This CDR3 contains 12 residues. The germline V gene encodes CDR1 SGHAT and CDR2 FQNNGV. The V and J ends lost 1 base and 6 bases respectively, with 6 bases between them. CDR3 nucleotide sequence: TGTGCCAGCAGCTTAGCAGGGAATGGCTACACCTTC. Residues: CASSLAGNGYTF.

The table lists this clone with a few counts. The genes are TRBV6-2 or TRBV6-3 and TRBJ1-2; tentative D call: TRBD1 (5 bases). Trimming took 2 bases from V and 2 from J, leaving 9 bases between them. Germline lookup yields CDR1 MNHEY and CDR2 SVGEGT. CDR3 length: 14 amino acids. CDR3 nucleotide sequence: TGTGCCAGCAGTTACAGGGGCACGAACTATGGCTACACCTTC. As protein: CASSYRGTNYGYTF.

V usage is TRBV5-1 and J usage is TRBJ1-4; 10 nucleotides match TRBD1. Germline CDR1 is SGHRS and CDR2 is YFSETQ. This CDR3 region has 16 residues. Trimming removed 3 bases from V and 8 bases from J; junction bases left unmatched: 10. CDR3 amino acids: CASSSKSGTGDEKLFF. The CDR3 DNA sequence: TGCGCCAGCAGCTCTAAATCCGGGACAGGGGACGAAAAACTGTTTTTT. The variable domain in full, with the rest retrieved from reference TRBV5-1 and TRBJ1-4, is KAGVTQTPRYLIKTRGQQVTLSCSPISGHRSVSWYQQTPGQGLQFLFEYFSETQRNKGNFPGRFSGRQFSNSRSEMNVSTLELGDSALYLCASSSKSGTGDEKLFFGSGTQLSVL.

V usage is TRBV2 and J usage is TRBJ2-3, with 9 bases identical to TRBD2. CDR1 SNHLY and CDR2 FYNNEI come from the germline V gene. Germline trimming cut 3 bases from V and 2 bases from J; bases unmatched to any gene: 3. This CDR3 comprises 15 residues. CDR3 residues: CASSELAGNTDTQYF. The CDR3 DNA follows: TGTGCCAGCAGTGAGCTAGCGGGGAACACAGATACGCAGTATTTT.

V and J are TRBV18 and TRBJ1-2, with 7 bases aligning to TRBD1. This CDR3 has 17 residues. Germline V gene data show CDR1 as KGHSH and CDR2 as LQKENI. V lost 5 bases and J lost 4; bases outside the gene matches: 16. The CDR3 is CASSTSGGGAFLYGYTF. DNA of the CDR3: TGTGCCAGCTCAACCTCCGGAGGGGGCGCGTTCCTCTATGGCTACACCTTC.

The CDR3 nucleotides are TGTGCCAGCAGTTTTAGCCCCGACTTCCTCGGCACAGATACGCAGTATTTT. Protein sequence: CASSFSPDFLGTDTQYF. The chain links TRBV6-8 to TRBJ2-3; D unresolved. Germline values: CDR1 MNHGY, CDR2 SAAAGT. V lost 4 bases and J lost 1, with 18 bases in between. The length of the CDR3 is 17 residues.

The J gene is TRBJ2-1, the V gene TRBV6-2 or TRBV6-3, with TRBD1 matching 8 bases. The CDR3 extends over 15 amino acids. Per germline, CDR1 MNHEY and CDR2 SVGEGT. V shed 5 bases and J 6 bases; nucleotides not matched to a gene: 9. CDR3 loop: CASSAGTGFVNEQFF. In nucleotides, the CDR3 is TGTGCCAGCAGTGCCGGGACAGGTTTTGTCAATGAGCAGTTCTTC.

DNA of the CDR3: TGTGCCAGCAGCTTGGGCGCGCCCGCCACCTACAATGAGCAGTTCTTC. It codes for CASSLGAPATYNEQFF. The chain uses TRBV5-8 and TRBJ2-1; D gene uncertain. This CDR3 is 16 amino acids long. Trimming cost V 0 bases and J 2 bases, with 12 bases left between them. Per the germline V gene, CDR1 is SGHTS and CDR2 is YDEGEE.

The V and J genes are TRBV28 and TRBJ1-4; TRBD1 matches 7 bases. Germline-derived CDR1 and CDR2 are MDHEN and SYDVKM. V lost 5 bases and J lost 3; bases outside the gene matches: 9. The CDR3 totals 16 residues. CDR3 amino acids: CASSPRKGAANEKLFF. The CDR3 coding sequence is TGTGCCAGCAGTCCGCGAAAGGGGGCTGCTAATGAAAAACTGTTTTTT.

The chain joins TRBV4-3 to TRBJ1-6; 9 bases line up with TRBD1. CDR3 length: 15 amino acids. With 3 bases clipped from V and 8 bases from J, the junction kept 5 bases outside the gene matches. The germline V gene has CDR1 LGHNA and CDR2 YSLEER. The CDR3, as DNA: TGCGCCAGCAGCCAGGAGGGACAGGGTTATTCACCCCTCCACTTT. Translated, it gives CASSQEGQGYSPLHF.

The chain combines TRBV7-9 with TRBJ1-1; 11 positions match TRBD1. V gave up 3 bases and J gave up 8 bases; unmatched junction bases: 2. This CDR3 is 13 amino acids long. Per the germline V gene, CDR1 is SEHNR and CDR2 is FQNEAQ (reference sequence). The CDR3: CASSLGQGVEAFF. DNA for the CDR3: TGTGCCAGCAGCTTGGGACAGGGGGTCGAAGCTTTCTTT.

The CDR3 is CASSYGGTQPQHF. Written as DNA, the CDR3 is TGTGCCAGCAGTTACGGGGGGACTCAGCCCCAGCATTTT. The chain joins TRBV6-5 to TRBJ1-5, with D possibly TRBD1 on 5 matching bases. The CDR3 covers 13 residues. Germline V CDR1 and CDR2: MNHEY, SVGAGI. Trimming pared 2 bases from V and 6 bases from J, leaving 8 bases between.

This clone was observed once. The chain joins TRBV29-1 to TRBJ2-7; D uncertain. The V gene lost 4 bases and the J gene lost 2 bases, with 6 bases spanning the gap. This CDR3 is 11 amino acids long. Germline assignment: CDR1 SQVTM and CDR2 ANQGSEA. The chain's CDR3 is CSVVLAYEQYF. The DNA of the CDR3 is TGCAGCGTTGTACTCGCCTACGAGCAGTACTTC.

The rearrangement joins TRBV27 to TRBJ2-1, with TRBD2 identical over 9 bases. The J segment lost 2 bases and the V segment lost 3 bases, leaving 5 bases of the junction unmatched. CDR1 is MNHEY, CDR2 SMNVEV, per germline (reference sequence). The CDR3 has 16 amino acids. Written as DNA, the CDR3 is TGTGCCAGCAGTTTGGTTGCGGGGGGGCCCTACAATGAGCAGTTCTTC. This gives the protein CASSLVAGGPYNEQFF.

This clone was observed a handful of times. This rearrangement joins TRBV7-2 to TRBJ1-2, with D uncertain. V gave up 6 bases and J gave up 4 bases, with 12 bases separating them. Germline CDR1 is SGHTA and CDR2 is FQGNSA. This CDR3 spans 13 amino acids. CDR3 residues: CASSPGSFYGYTF. DNA of the CDR3: TGTGCCAGCAGTCCGGGGTCATTCTATGGCTACACCTTC.

This chain uses TRBV12-3 or TRBV12-4 with TRBJ1-3; no clear D. The CDR3 extends over 13 amino acids. Trimming took off 3 bases at V and 11 bases at J, with 14 bases between the two ends. The CDR3 DNA reads as TGTGCCAGCAGTTTCGCCGGGGAGTCCGCCATATATTTT. This gives the protein CASSFAGESAIYF.

This chain connects TRBV15 to TRBJ2-5; D perhaps matches TRBD1 (6 bases). From germline, CDR1 is LNHNV and CDR2 YYDKDF (reference sequence). With 2 bases removed from V and 5 bases from J, the gap between germline ends came to 18 bases. This CDR3 contains 16 residues. CDR3 DNA: TGTGCCACCAGCAGACCACTGGGGGCAAGGTCGGAGACCCAGTACTTC. It codes for CATSRPLGARSETQYF.

J is TRBJ1-6 and V is TRBV14; 9 bases are a match to TRBD1. Germline values: CDR1 SGHDN, CDR2 FVKESK. With V trimmed by 4 bases and J by 10 bases, 8 bases remained unmatched. The length of the CDR3 is 15 residues. This CDR3 is CASSLPGTGLSPLHF. The CDR3 DNA reads TGTGCCAGCAGCCTCCCCGGGACAGGGTTGTCACCCCTCCACTTT.

The CDR3 bases are TGTGCCAGCTCGTCCGGGACAGGGGCAGATACGCAGTATTTT. Its protein product is CASSSGTGADTQYF. The chain couples TRBV18 to TRBJ2-3; 10 positions agree with TRBD1. The CDR3 extends over 14 amino acids. The J segment lost 4 bases and the V segment lost 6 bases, leaving 4 bases of the junction unmatched. CDR1 is KGHSH and CDR2 is LQKENI in the germline V gene.

The CDR3 coding sequence is TGTGCCAGCAGTTACCCCCCCGACAGCCTGGGGTCACCCCTCCACTTT. It yields the protein CASSYPPDSLGSPLHF. The chain joins TRBV6-2 or TRBV6-3 to TRBJ1-6; possible D gene TRBD1, 5 bases. CDR3 length: 16 amino acids. The V end lost 2 bases, the J end lost 10 bases, and 18 bases lay between the germline ends. CDR1 and CDR2 (germline): MNHEY, SVGEGT.

This clone was counted a single time. The J gene is TRBJ2-7, the V gene TRBV7-2; weak D call: TRBD2 (7 bases). The CDR3 runs to 15 residues. With 5 bases removed from V and 4 bases from J, the gap between germline ends came to 18 bases. The V gene's germline CDR1 is SGHTA and CDR2 FQGNSA. The CDR3: CASSPGGAGSYEQYF. The CDR3 region has the DNA TGTGCCAGCAGCCCTGGGGGGGCAGGATCATACGAGCAGTACTTC. The variable domain in full, with the rest retrieved from reference TRBV7-2 and TRBJ2-7, is GAGVSQSPSNKVTEKGKDVELRCDPISGHTALYWYRQSLGQGLEFLIYFQGNSAPDKSGLPSDRFSAERTGGSVSTLTIQRTQQEDSAVYLCASSPGGAGSYEQYFGPGTRLTVT.

V usage is TRBV4-3 and J usage is TRBJ1-2; D perhaps matches TRBD1 (6 bases). Trimming took 3 bases from V and 4 from J, leaving 18 bases between them. This CDR3 contains 16 residues. Germline-derived CDR1 and CDR2 are LGHNA and YSLEER. This chain's CDR3 is CASSHGTQGSPYGYTF. In nucleotides, the CDR3 is TGCGCCAGCAGCCACGGAACTCAGGGGTCCCCCTATGGCTACACCTTC.

This clone was found once. J is TRBJ2-7 and V is TRBV27, with 7 bases matching TRBD1. Germline lookup yields CDR1 MNHEY and CDR2 SMNVEV (reference sequence). V gave up 4 bases and J gave up 1 base; unmatched junction bases: 10. The CDR3 extends over 16 amino acids. The CDR3 DNA reads TGTGCCAGCAGTTCCACGCGACAGGGAATTTCCTACGAGCAGTACTTC. Its translation is CASSSTRQGISYEQYF.

V is TRBV10-3 and J is TRBJ2-3; 7 bases are shared with TRBD1. This CDR3 comprises 15 residues. With V trimmed by 6 bases and J by 2 bases, 8 bases remained unmatched. Germline V lookup: CDR1 ENHRY, CDR2 SYGVKD. The CDR3, as DNA: TGTGCCATCAGGCCCGGGACAGACCACACAGATACGCAGTATTTT. Its translation: CAIRPGTDHTDTQYF.

The chain uses TRBV27 and TRBJ1-2; D is perhaps TRBD1 (6 bases). The V gene's germline CDR1 is MNHEY and CDR2 SMNVEV (reference sequence). CDR3 size: 19 residues. Trimming removed 0 bases at V and 5 bases at J, with 25 bases between. The CDR3 DNA reads as TGTGCCAGCAGTTTATCGGCGGGGGCTGGGCGATTGAGGGAATATGGCTACACCTTC. Encoded protein: CASSLSAGAGRLREYGYTF.

This clone appeared a single time. DNA of the CDR3: TGCATTCCTTGGGGGCGATGGGGCTACACCTTC. This gives the protein CIPWGRWGYTF. The rearrangement joins TRBV20-1 to TRBJ1-2; a weak D match, TRBD1 (6 bases). Per germline, CDR1 DFQATT and CDR2 SNEGSKA (reference sequence). This CDR3 is built from 11 residues.

This clone was counted a few times. The V and J genes are TRBV7-2 and TRBJ2-6; no definite D call. In germline, CDR1 is SGHTA, CDR2 FQGNSA. This CDR3 has 13 residues. V was trimmed by 6 bases and J by 0 bases, leaving 3 bases between them. In nucleotides, the CDR3 is TGTGCCAGCAGGGCCTCTGGGGCCAACGTCCTGACTTTC. This translates into CASRASGANVLTF.

This chain links TRBV18 with TRBJ2-1, with D uncertain. CDR1 and CDR2 (germline): KGHSH, LQKENI. The ends were cut back, 6 bases at V and 3 bases at J, with 6 bases in the middle. The CDR3 loop spans 12 amino acids. CDR3 sequence: CASSLGYNEQFF. As DNA, the CDR3 is TGTGCCAGCTCCCTCGGCTACAATGAGCAGTTCTTC.

The table lists this clone with a count of one. The genes are TRBV6-7 and TRBJ1-1; D is ambiguous. TRBV6-7 is an ORF, with its function uncertain. The CDR3 loop spans 17 amino acids. Trimming shortened V by 2 bases and J by 1 base, and 17 bases separated the two germline ends. The chain's CDR3 is CASSYRRGGTRNTEAFF. CDR3 nucleotide sequence: TGTGCCAGCAGTTACCGGCGTGGAGGAACTAGGAACACTGAAGCTTTCTTT.

The gene calls are TRBV7-9 and TRBJ2-5; D is perhaps TRBD2 (5 bases). The length of the CDR3 is 14 residues. V lost 3 bases to trimming and J lost 2 bases, with 10 bases between them. Per germline, CDR1 SEHNR and CDR2 FQNEAQ (reference sequence). As DNA, the CDR3 is TGTGCCAGCAGCTTCCCGGGAAGGCAAGAGACCCAGTACTTC. Amino acid sequence: CASSFPGRQETQYF.